The 22 T cell receptor beta chains reported below all come from one sample, sequenced in a study of T-cell memory formation after mild COVID-19. MiXCR was run by TCRdb on the 5' RACE reads, yielding one entry per CDR3 protein. The sample has approximately 390,000 distinct CDR3 sequences, 15% to 20% seen once. Sequencing used PBMCs or a T cell subset sorted from them (not recorded which). The receptors here all came from a young man who had mild COVID-19 (a few samples of this study predate the infection). Cell type and time point are not known.

The chain has TRBV6-6 and TRBJ2-7; perhaps TRBD1 as D (6 bases). CDR3 length: 15 residues. The V and J ends lost 2 bases and 7 bases respectively, with 18 bases between them. Germline V gene lookup returns CDR1 MNHNY and CDR2 SVGAGI (reference sequence). The CDR3 spells CASSYDRPQLREQYV. The CDR3, as DNA: TGTGCCAGCAGTTACGACAGGCCTCAACTGCGGGAGCAGTACGTC.

This clonotype was observed a handful of times. J is TRBJ2-2 and V is TRBV4-1, with D possibly matching TRBD2 (6 bases). CDR1 and CDR2 from the germline V gene are MGHRA and YSYEKL. V was shortened by 3 bases and J by 11 bases, with 19 bases between the two germline ends. This CDR3 has 15 amino acids. CDR3: CASSHRGTALFELFF. DNA for the CDR3: TGCGCCAGCAGCCACCGGGGGACCGCCCTTTTCGAGCTGTTTTTT.

This clonotype has just a few counts. The chain links TRBV18 to TRBJ1-3; D not resolved. With 6 bases removed from V and 0 bases from J, the gap between germline ends came to 9 bases. CDR1 is KGHSH and CDR2 is LQKENI in the germline V gene. There are 14 residues in the CDR3. The CDR3 nucleotides read TGTGCCAGCTCCCCCGGGCGCTCTGGAAACACCATATATTTT. The encoded protein is CASSPGRSGNTIYF.

The chain recombines TRBV5-1 with TRBJ2-4, with 8 bases identical to TRBD1. Looked up from germline, CDR1 is SGHRS and CDR2 is YFSETQ. This CDR3 contains 14 residues. V gave up 2 bases and J gave up 5 bases; unmatched junction bases: 3. CDR3 sequence reads: CASSFATGENIQYF. As DNA, the CDR3 is TGCGCCAGCAGCTTCGCGACAGGGGAAAACATTCAGTACTTC. The full variable domain, with the rest looked up from reference TRBV5-1 and TRBJ2-4, is KAGVTQTPRYLIKTRGQQVTLSCSPISGHRSVSWYQQTPGQGLQFLFEYFSETQRNKGNFPGRFSGRQFSNSRSEMNVSTLELGDSALYLCASSFATGENIQYFGAGTRLSVL.

J is TRBJ2-4 and V is TRBV29-1; 8 bases align to TRBD2. V lost 7 bases, J lost 1 base, and 3 bases stayed unmatched. CDR1 and CDR2 from the germline V gene are SQVTM and ANQGSEA. This CDR3 spans 13 amino acids. The CDR3 spells CSARGGAKNIQYF. The CDR3 DNA is TGCAGCGCCCGCGGGGGGGCCAAAAACATTCAGTACTTC.

This clonotype was observed a handful of times. This chain links TRBV20-1 with TRBJ2-7, with D perhaps TRBD2 (5 bases). Trimming removed 3 bases at V and 2 bases at J, with 14 bases between. This CDR3 is 14 amino acids long. Germline V gives CDR1 DFQATT, CDR2 SNEGSKA (reference sequence). The CDR3 nucleotides read TGCAGTGCTAGGTACGCGGGTCGGACCTACGAGCAGTACTTC. It specifies CSARYAGRTYEQYF.

The genes are TRBV5-1 and TRBJ2-1; a weak D match, TRBD2 (6 bases). V was shortened by 3 bases and J by 5 bases, with 18 bases between the two germline ends. CDR3 length equals 16 residues. Germline V gives CDR1 SGHRS, CDR2 YFSETQ. CDR3 residues: CASSSPRGGANNEQFF. The CDR3 coding sequence is TGCGCCAGCAGCTCCCCAAGAGGCGGGGCCAACAATGAGCAGTTCTTC.

The rearrangement links TRBV6-2 or TRBV6-3 to TRBJ2-7; 8 positions match TRBD2. The junction had 15 bases not matched to a gene; V was cut back by 5 bases and J by 9 bases. The CDR3 loop spans 15 amino acids. Germline CDR1 MNHEY, CDR2 SVGEGT. The CDR3 nucleotides are TGTGCCAGCAGTGGCTCCCGGACTAGCAGGGTCGTGCAGTACGTC. Its protein is CASSGSRTSRVVQYV.

V gene TRBV5-1 combines with J gene TRBJ2-5; D is possibly TRBD1 or TRBD2 (6 bases each). This CDR3 contains 15 residues. V lost 1 base to trimming and J lost 1 base, with 11 bases between them. The germline gives CDR1 SGHRS, CDR2 YFSETQ. The DNA for the CDR3 is TGCGCCAGCAGCTTGTCTAGGGGGGTCCAAGAGACCCAGTACTTC. Translating it yields CASSLSRGVQETQYF.

This chain links TRBV5-5 with TRBJ2-5, with D hard to call. This CDR3 contains 14 residues. V shed 3 bases and J shed 5 bases, with 14 bases lying between them. CDR1 and CDR2 from the germline V gene are SGHKS and YYEKEE (reference sequence). CDR3 loop: CASSSRVWGETQYF. Written as DNA, the CDR3 is TGTGCCAGCAGCTCCCGGGTGTGGGGTGAGACCCAGTACTTC.

This clonotype was seen only a few times. This chain uses TRBV19 with TRBJ2-7; D is perhaps TRBD1 (5 bases). V lost 5 bases, J lost 3 bases, and 20 bases lay in between. CDR3 size: 16 residues. Germline V CDR1 and CDR2: LNHDA, SQIVND (reference sequence). The CDR3 is CASSPGQGVVYYEQYF. The CDR3 bases are TGTGCCAGTAGTCCGGGTCAGGGTGTCGTGTACTACGAGCAGTACTTC.

This clonotype was detected a few times. This chain uses TRBV11-2 with TRBJ2-2; D ambiguous. The V end lost 6 bases, the J end lost 6 bases, and 26 bases lay between the germline ends. Germline lookup yields CDR1 SGHAT and CDR2 FQNNGV. This CDR3 has 18 amino acids. The CDR3 DNA reads as TGTGCCAGCAGGACATTGGACCTTCCTATTCAAGGGTCCGGGGAGCTGTTTTTT. As protein: CASRTLDLPIQGSGELFF.

This clonotype has a handful of counts. V and J are TRBV6-5 and TRBJ1-6; 9 nucleotides agree with TRBD1. The CDR3 is made up of 17 amino acids. Germline trimming cut 6 bases from V and 2 bases from J; bases unmatched to any gene: 8. Germline V gene data show CDR1 as MNHEY and CDR2 as SVGAGI. CDR3: CASRNRQGETYNSPLHF. The CDR3 region has the DNA TGTGCCAGCAGGAACCGACAGGGGGAGACCTATAATTCACCCCTCCACTTT.

This sequence joins TRBV20-1 and TRBJ1-1, with a possible D match to TRBD1 (6 bases). The germline V gene encodes CDR1 DFQATT and CDR2 SNEGSKA (reference sequence). V gave up 6 bases and J gave up 4 bases, with 18 bases separating them. The length of the CDR3 is 14 residues. The CDR3 loop reads CSARSGRGVTEAFF. CDR3 coding DNA: TGCAGTGCCCGATCCGGCAGGGGTGTCACTGAAGCTTTCTTT.

V gene TRBV18 combines with J gene TRBJ2-4, with 7 bases identical to TRBD1. Trimming cost V 5 bases and J 12 bases; bases outside gene matches: 10. This CDR3 comprises 13 residues. Germline CDR1 and CDR2: KGHSH and LQKENI. The CDR3 region has the DNA TGTGCCAGCTCAACAGGGGTCCTAGTGGCTCAGTACTTC. This gives the protein CASSTGVLVAQYF.

The genes are TRBV10-3 and TRBJ2-5, with 8 bases that match TRBD1. Germline CDR1 and CDR2: ENHRY and SYGVKD. Trimming removed 9 bases from V and 5 bases from J; junction bases left unmatched: 14. The CDR3 is 15 amino acids. CDR3 sequence (DNA): TGTGCCATGAAACCGGGACAGGCCTCGGGTGAGACCCAGTACTTC. It specifies CAMKPGQASGETQYF.

This clonotype was seen more than once but under ten times. The chain employs TRBV19 and TRBJ2-1, with 7 bases that match TRBD2. V was clipped by 8 bases and J by 7 bases; unmatched bases: 2. This CDR3 has 11 residues. Germline V gene sequence: CDR1 LNHDA, CDR2 SQIVND (reference sequence). The CDR3: CASYSGNEQFF. As DNA, the CDR3 is TGTGCCAGTTATAGCGGGAATGAGCAGTTCTTC. Variable domain in full (rest from reference TRBV19 and TRBJ2-1): DGGITQSPKYLFRKEGQNVTLSCEQNLNHDAMYWYRQDPGQGLRLIYYSQIVNDFQKGDIAEGYSVSREKKESFPLTVTSAQKNPTAFYLCASYSGNEQFFGPGTRLTVL.

The V gene is TRBV15, the J gene TRBJ2-5; D not certain. Trimming stripped 3 bases from V and 3 bases from J, with 11 bases between. Germline loops: CDR1 LNHNV, CDR2 YYDKDF (reference sequence). There are 14 residues in the CDR3. This CDR3 reads CATSRANPKETQYF. CDR3 DNA: TGTGCCACCAGCAGGGCCAATCCCAAAGAGACCCAGTACTTC.

This clonotype was observed a handful of times. The V call is TRBV20-1, the J call TRBJ1-2; D unclear. V lost 6 bases to trimming and J lost 0 bases, with 20 bases between them. Germline V CDR1 and CDR2: DFQATT, SNEGSKA (reference sequence). This CDR3 spans 16 amino acids. CDR3 region: CSAASLGRSSNYGYTF. The CDR3 bases are TGCAGTGCGGCTTCTCTTGGACGATCCTCTAACTATGGCTACACCTTC.

This clonotype appeared a few times. This chain links TRBV4-1 with TRBJ2-2; TRBD2 agrees at 14 bases. CDR1 and CDR2 (germline): MGHRA, YSYEKL. This CDR3 is built from 18 residues. The ends lost 4 bases at V and 6 bases at J; junction bases unmatched: 10. The DNA of the CDR3 is TGCGCCAGCAGCCCGGGACTAGCGGGGGTGGTGGGTTCCGGGGAGCTGTTTTTT. Translated: CASSPGLAGVVGSGELFF.

This clonotype showed up just a few times. V gene TRBV3-1 combines with J gene TRBJ2-1, with 7 bases matching TRBD2. The CDR3 runs to 18 residues. Trimming cost V 0 bases and J 0 bases; bases outside gene matches: 8. Germline V gene sequence: CDR1 LGHDT, CDR2 YNNKEL (reference sequence). The CDR3 region is CASSQELAGVSSYNEQFF. CDR3 in DNA: TGTGCCAGCAGCCAAGAACTCGCGGGGGTGAGCTCCTACAATGAGCAGTTCTTC.

This clonotype was seen many times. The chain is built from TRBV29-1 and TRBJ2-2; 9 bases are shared with TRBD2. V was pared by 5 bases and J by 1 base, with 2 bases of the junction left unmatched. The CDR3 runs to 14 residues. CDR1 is SQVTM and CDR2 is ANQGSEA in the germline V gene. This CDR3 is CSVQLAGNTGELFF. DNA for the CDR3: TGCAGCGTTCAACTAGCGGGGAACACCGGGGAGCTGTTTTTT.